The clone carrying this T cell receptor beta chain was observed a single time. The CDR3 covers 15 residues. Unmatched junction bases numbered 13, after V lost 6 bases and J lost 6 bases. Germline lookup yields CDR1 DFQATT and CDR2 SNEGSKA (reference sequence). The data are from a study of T-cell reconstitution after alpha-beta-depleted transplantation in children. The authors prepared the TCRbeta library with unique molecular identifiers. MiXCR, applied by TCRdb to the PCR reads, yields one record per CDR3 protein. The sample contains around 680,000 distinct CDR3 sequences, over 15% of which appear only once.

This material consisted of PBMCs from the stem cell graft donor, taken from the stem cell graft. V usage is TRBV20-1 and J usage is TRBJ2-3, with TRBD2 matching over 9 bases. The TCR was taken from a human donor who donated a stem cell graft to a child with acute myeloid leukemia. The DNA of the CDR3 is TGCAGTGCGGAACCTAGCGGGGCCGCCCCGGATACGCAGTATTTT. Protein sequence: CSAEPSGAAPDTQYF.